These T cell receptor beta chains were read from a single sample in a study of shared clonotypes between healthy human individuals. Using immunoSEQ multiplex PCR, the repertoire was profiled, and TCRdb retains in-frame clones only, with some absent. In the table there are around 700,000 clones, roughly 72% of which are singletons. The sample consisted of memory CD4+ T cells sorted from blood. The receptor source for this set is a woman under 40 in good health. CDR3s include the opening cysteine and the closing phenylalanine or tryptophan. A D gene is named only where the DNA matches it firmly. Not every row has a clone size; where given, it reads once, few, many or a size class.

j_gene: TRBJ1-5; abundance: NA; v_gene: TRBV2; d_gene: NA; CDR3nt: TGTGCCAGCAGAGGGATGGAGCAGCCCCAGCATTTT; CDR3aa: CASRGMEQPQHF
j_gene: TRBJ2-1; abundance: NA; v_gene: TRBV7-9; d_gene: TRBD2; CDR3nt: TGTGCCAGCAGCTCACCGGCGGGAGGGCCTCCCTACAATGAGCAGTTCTTC; CDR3aa: CASSSPAGGPPYNEQFF
j_gene: TRBJ2-4; abundance: once; v_gene: TRBV29-1; d_gene: NA; CDR3nt: TGCAGCGTAGGGGGGACAGCCTCCGGGGAAAACATTCAGTACTTC; CDR3aa: CSVGGTASGENIQYF
j_gene: TRBJ2-1; abundance: NA; v_gene: TRBV4-1; d_gene: NA; CDR3nt: TGCGCCAGCAGCCAAGGGGGGGCTAGCGGCCCCTACAATGAGCAGTTCTTC; CDR3aa: CASSQGGASGPYNEQFF
j_gene: TRBJ2-3; abundance: NA; v_gene: TRBV5-4; d_gene: NA; CDR3nt: TGTGCCAGCAGCTCGACAGGATTAATAGATACGCAGTATTTT; CDR3aa: CASSSTGLIDTQYF
j_gene: TRBJ1-2; abundance: NA; v_gene: TRBV28; d_gene: NA; CDR3nt: TGTGCCAGCATGACAACCCGAAACTATGGCTACACCTTC; CDR3aa: CASMTTRNYGYTF
j_gene: TRBJ2-7; abundance: NA; v_gene: TRBV2; d_gene: TRBD1; CDR3nt: TGTGCCAGCAGTCGACAGGGCCCTAGCTCCTACGAGCAGTACTTC; CDR3aa: CASSRQGPSSYEQYF
j_gene: TRBJ2-2; abundance: few; v_gene: TRBV6-4; d_gene: NA; CDR3nt: TGTGCCAGCAGTGTAAGGGGTGAGACCGGGGAGCTGTTTTTT; CDR3aa: CASSVRGETGELFF
j_gene: TRBJ2-1; abundance: NA; v_gene: TRBV5-4; d_gene: TRBD2; CDR3nt: TGTGCCAGCAGCTTGGCCGAGGGTAGCGGGAGGGCCGCTTATCCGTTCTTC; CDR3aa: CASSLAEGSGRAAYPFF
j_gene: TRBJ2-1; abundance: few; v_gene: TRBV6-5; d_gene: TRBD2; CDR3nt: TGTGCCAGCAGTAATAGCGGGAGCCAGTTCTTC; CDR3aa: CASSNSGSQFF
j_gene: TRBJ2-5; abundance: NA; v_gene: TRBV6-6; d_gene: TRBD2; CDR3nt: TGTGCCAGCAGTAGGGGGACTAGCGGTCTGGTGCCCCAGTACTTC; CDR3aa: CASSRGTSGLVPQYF
j_gene: TRBJ1-1; abundance: NA; v_gene: TRBV19; d_gene: NA; CDR3nt: TGTGCCAGTAGTGAACAGGGACCCTACACTGAAGCTTTCTTT; CDR3aa: CASSEQGPYTEAFF
j_gene: TRBJ2-7; abundance: NA; v_gene: TRBV27; d_gene: NA; CDR3nt: TGTGCCAGCAGACGGGACTCAGCCTACGAGCAGTACTTC; CDR3aa: CASRRDSAYEQYF
j_gene: TRBJ1-1; abundance: few; v_gene: TRBV28; d_gene: TRBD1; CDR3nt: TGTGCCACCAGACAGGGGGCTGGTCCTGAAGCTTTCTTT; CDR3aa: CATRQGAGPEAFF
j_gene: TRBJ1-2; abundance: NA; v_gene: TRBV7-2; d_gene: NA; CDR3nt: TGTGCCAGCAACCCCGTGGGGAGGACTAACTATGGCTACACCTTC; CDR3aa: CASNPVGRTNYGYTF
j_gene: TRBJ2-5; abundance: NA; v_gene: TRBV7-9; d_gene: NA; CDR3nt: TGTGCCAGCAGCTTAATCCAGGCACAAGAGACCCAGTACTTC; CDR3aa: CASSLIQAQETQYF
j_gene: TRBJ1-2; abundance: NA; v_gene: TRBV19; d_gene: TRBD1; CDR3nt: TGTGCCAGTAGTACCCTATACAGGGGAAGAAAAGGCTACACCTTC; CDR3aa: CASSTLYRGRKGYTF
j_gene: TRBJ2-7; abundance: NA; v_gene: TRBV5-6; d_gene: NA; CDR3nt: TGTGCCAGCAGCTCCATCATAGGTTCCTCCTACGAGCAGTACTTC; CDR3aa: CASSSIIGSSYEQYF
j_gene: TRBJ2-6; abundance: NA; v_gene: TRBV29-1; d_gene: NA; CDR3nt: TGCAGCGTTCGATCTGGGGCCAACGTCCTGACTTTC; CDR3aa: CSVRSGANVLTF
j_gene: TRBJ2-1; abundance: few; v_gene: TRBV5-1; d_gene: TRBD2; CDR3nt: TGCGCCAGCAGCTTCTCGACGGGGGGCTACAATGAGCAGTTCTTC; CDR3aa: CASSFSTGGYNEQFF
j_gene: TRBJ1-5; abundance: NA; v_gene: TRBV6-1; d_gene: NA; CDR3nt: TGTGCCAGCACCCTCACAGAGGCCGGTCAGCCCCAGCATTTT; CDR3aa: CASTLTEAGQPQHF
j_gene: TRBJ1-1; abundance: NA; v_gene: TRBV19; d_gene: NA; CDR3nt: TGTGCCAGTAACCCGGAGAGGGAGCACACTGAAGCTTTCTTT; CDR3aa: CASNPEREHTEAFF
j_gene: TRBJ2-7; abundance: NA; v_gene: TRBV2; d_gene: TRBD2; CDR3nt: TGTGCCGTCGCTAGCGGGAGCCACGAGCAGTACTTC; CDR3aa: CAVASGSHEQYF
j_gene: TRBJ1-5; abundance: few; v_gene: TRBV7-2; d_gene: TRBD1; CDR3nt: TGTGCCAGCAGCCTATCCGGGACAGGGTTACAGCCCCAGCATTTT; CDR3aa: CASSLSGTGLQPQHF
j_gene: TRBJ2-1; abundance: NA; v_gene: TRBV28; d_gene: TRBD2; CDR3nt: TGTGCCAGCAGTTCTGGGAGCGGGAGTTTATACAATGAGCAGTTCTTC; CDR3aa: CASSSGSGSLYNEQFF
j_gene: TRBJ2-7; abundance: NA; v_gene: TRBV7-2; d_gene: TRBD1; CDR3nt: TGTGCCAGCAGCTTAGGGACAGGCTTCGAGCAGTACTTC; CDR3aa: CASSLGTGFEQYF
j_gene: TRBJ1-1; abundance: few; v_gene: TRBV5-4; d_gene: TRBD1; CDR3nt: TGTGCCAGCACCCGAGGCGGGACAGGGAAGGGCACTGAAGCTTTCTTT; CDR3aa: CASTRGGTGKGTEAFF
j_gene: TRBJ2-7; abundance: NA; v_gene: TRBV15; d_gene: TRBD1; CDR3nt: TGTGCCACCAGCACCCGGGACAGGGGAGCCTACGAGCAGTACTTC; CDR3aa: CATSTRDRGAYEQYF
j_gene: TRBJ2-2; abundance: NA; v_gene: TRBV2; d_gene: TRBD1; CDR3nt: TGTGCCAGCAGGTGGGACAGGGGGCCTGGTGCGAACACCGGGGAGCTGTTTTTT; CDR3aa: CASRWDRGPGANTGELFF
j_gene: TRBJ2-2; abundance: NA; v_gene: TRBV7-2; d_gene: NA; CDR3nt: TGTGCCAGCAGCTCCCGTGGCTACACCGGGGAGCTGTTTTTT; CDR3aa: CASSSRGYTGELFF
j_gene: TRBJ2-7; abundance: few; v_gene: TRBV28; d_gene: NA; CDR3nt: TGTGCCAGCAGTATCCAAAGCTACGAGCAGTACTTC; CDR3aa: CASSIQSYEQYF
j_gene: TRBJ2-3; abundance: NA; v_gene: TRBV21-1; d_gene: NA; CDR3nt: TGTGCCAGCAGAGGTGGGGTAGCGGGAGGACCGACCGTAGTTTTGCAGTATTTT; CDR3aa: CASRGGVAGGPTVVLQYF
j_gene: TRBJ1-3; abundance: NA; v_gene: TRBV30; d_gene: TRBD1; CDR3nt: TGTGCCTGGAGCCCGGACAGGGGCTTCAGCAACACCATATATTTT; CDR3aa: CAWSPDRGFSNTIYF
j_gene: TRBJ2-7; abundance: few; v_gene: TRBV18; d_gene: NA; CDR3nt: TGTGCCAGCTCAATAACTCCCAGGGGAGGTGGCGAGCAGTACTTC; CDR3aa: CASSITPRGGGEQYF
j_gene: TRBJ2-3; abundance: NA; v_gene: TRBV27; d_gene: TRBD1; CDR3nt: TGTGCCAGCAGTTTCCGACAGGGGACAACAGATACGCAGTATTTT; CDR3aa: CASSFRQGTTDTQYF
j_gene: TRBJ2-5; abundance: NA; v_gene: TRBV19; d_gene: NA; CDR3nt: TGTGCCAGTAGTATAGAACCCGCCCTGGCAGGAGAAGAGACCCAGTACTTC; CDR3aa: CASSIEPALAGEETQYF
j_gene: TRBJ1-1; abundance: NA; v_gene: TRBV5-1; d_gene: TRBD1; CDR3nt: TGCGCCAGCACCGAACAGGGGATGAACACTGAAGCTTTCTTT; CDR3aa: CASTEQGMNTEAFF
j_gene: TRBJ2-1; abundance: few; v_gene: TRBV30; d_gene: NA; CDR3nt: TGTGCCTGGGGCCATGGAGGTGAGCAGTTCTTC; CDR3aa: CAWGHGGEQFF
j_gene: TRBJ2-7; abundance: NA; v_gene: TRBV2; d_gene: TRBD2; CDR3nt: TGTGCCAGCAGTAAGACTAGCGGGAGATCTCACGAGCAGTACTTC; CDR3aa: CASSKTSGRSHEQYF
j_gene: TRBJ2-2; abundance: NA; v_gene: TRBV20-1; d_gene: NA; CDR3nt: TGCGGCTCAGCGAACACCGGGGAGCTGTTTTTT; CDR3aa: CGSANTGELFF
j_gene: TRBJ2-7; abundance: NA; v_gene: TRBV11-1; d_gene: TRBD2; CDR3nt: TGTGCCAGCAGTTCCTTAGCGGGTAAATCCTACGAGCAGTACTTC; CDR3aa: CASSSLAGKSYEQYF
j_gene: TRBJ2-5; abundance: NA; v_gene: TRBV6-1; d_gene: TRBD1; CDR3nt: TGTGCCAGCAGTGAAGCAGACAGGGAAGAGACCCAGTACTTC; CDR3aa: CASSEADREETQYF
j_gene: TRBJ1-2; abundance: once; v_gene: TRBV20-1; d_gene: NA; CDR3nt: TGCAGTGCTAGCTTTCAGGGGGGCTACACCTTC; CDR3aa: CSASFQGGYTF
j_gene: TRBJ2-5; abundance: once; v_gene: TRBV5-8; d_gene: NA; CDR3nt: TGTGCCAGCAGCTTGATCGGGAGTGAAGAGACCCAGTACTTC; CDR3aa: CASSLIGSEETQYF
j_gene: TRBJ1-1; abundance: NA; v_gene: TRBV18; d_gene: NA; CDR3nt: TGTGCCAGCTCACAGGGGGTGCGGGACACTGAAGCTTTCTTT; CDR3aa: CASSQGVRDTEAFF
j_gene: TRBJ1-2; abundance: NA; v_gene: TRBV19; d_gene: NA; CDR3nt: TGTGCCAGTAGTGTTGAGGCGGGCCCCTATGGCTACACCTTC; CDR3aa: CASSVEAGPYGYTF
j_gene: TRBJ2-5; abundance: NA; v_gene: TRBV11-2; d_gene: NA; CDR3nt: TGTGCCAGCAGAGGAGCCGGGACTTTGGAGACCCAGTACTTC; CDR3aa: CASRGAGTLETQYF
j_gene: TRBJ2-7; abundance: NA; v_gene: TRBV6-5; d_gene: NA; CDR3nt: TGTGCCAAACGGGCCAGGGACAATGGGGAGCAGTACTTC; CDR3aa: CAKRARDNGEQYF
j_gene: TRBJ2-7; abundance: NA; v_gene: TRBV28; d_gene: NA; CDR3nt: TGTGCCAGCAGCATAAGTGACGCAACCTACGAGCAGTACTTC; CDR3aa: CASSISDATYEQYF
j_gene: TRBJ1-1; abundance: few; v_gene: TRBV19; d_gene: TRBD1; CDR3nt: TGTGCCAGTAGCCCTCGGACAGGTTTGAACACTGAAGCTTTCTTT; CDR3aa: CASSPRTGLNTEAFF
j_gene: TRBJ2-3; abundance: NA; v_gene: TRBV5-1; d_gene: TRBD2; CDR3nt: TGCGCCAGCAGCTTGATGGCGGGAGGGCCATCAGATACGCAGTATTTT; CDR3aa: CASSLMAGGPSDTQYF
j_gene: TRBJ2-2; abundance: NA; v_gene: TRBV7-9; d_gene: NA; CDR3nt: TGTGCCAGCAGCCCCCCATTCAGACTGAGCACCGGGGAGCTGTTTTTT; CDR3aa: CASSPPFRLSTGELFF
j_gene: TRBJ2-1; abundance: many; v_gene: TRBV5-1; d_gene: TRBD1; CDR3nt: TGCGCCAGCAGCCCGGACAGGAGCTCCTACAATGAGCAGTTCTTC; CDR3aa: CASSPDRSSYNEQFF
j_gene: TRBJ2-7; abundance: NA; v_gene: TRBV10-2; d_gene: NA; CDR3nt: TGCGCCAGCATGGAACGGCTCAAACCCGAGCAGTACTTC; CDR3aa: CASMERLKPEQYF
j_gene: TRBJ2-7; abundance: NA; v_gene: TRBV5-4; d_gene: TRBD2; CDR3nt: TGTGCCAGCAGGAAGGGACTAGCGGGACCCTACGAGCAGTACTTC; CDR3aa: CASRKGLAGPYEQYF
j_gene: TRBJ1-5; abundance: NA; v_gene: TRBV7-8; d_gene: NA; CDR3nt: TGTGCCAGCAGCCCCCAGCAGAGACATCAGCCCCAGCATTTT; CDR3aa: CASSPQQRHQPQHF
j_gene: TRBJ1-2; abundance: few; v_gene: TRBV5-6; d_gene: TRBD1; CDR3nt: TGTGCCAGCAGCCCCCCGGGACAGGGTAACTATGGCTACACCTTC; CDR3aa: CASSPPGQGNYGYTF